This entry lists 9 T cell receptor beta chains sequenced from one sample in a study of PD-L1 blockade in urothelial cancer. As to time point: peripheral blood 6 weeks after treatment start. Measured with immunoSEQ multiplex PCR; TCRdb has only the in-frame clones, and not every one. Here the sample spans fewer than 90,000 clones, around 93% being singletons. The source was PBMCs, collected around atezolizumab (anti-PD-L1) treatment. These receptors came from a woman aged 80 or over with urothelial cancer.

The gene calls are TRBV5-4 and TRBJ2-1; TRBD2 matches 9 bases. The CDR3 sequence is 16 residues long. J lost 5 bases, V lost 3 bases, and 9 bases had no gene match. Germline V gene lookup returns CDR1 SGHNT and CDR2 YYREEE (reference sequence). The CDR3 nucleotides are TGTGCCAGCAGCTCGGTGGGGGCGGGAGGGCACAATGAGCAGTTCTTC. Protein: CASSSVGAGGHNEQFF.

The chain employs TRBV4-2 and TRBJ1-1; 11 bases are a match to TRBD1. Germline V gives CDR1 LGHNA, CDR2 YNFKEQ. V trimming: 0 bases; J trimming: 6 bases; junction bases outside the gene matches: 3. The CDR3 loop spans 15 amino acids. The CDR3, as DNA: TGTGCCAGCAGCCAAGAGTGGACAGGGGGCCCTGAAGCTTTCTTT. Translating it yields CASSQEWTGGPEAFF.

This clone was counted only a few times. CDR3 nucleotides: TGTGCCAGCAGTTTGGGACAGACCTTCTCTGGAAACACCATATATTTT. Protein: CASSLGQTFSGNTIYF. J is TRBJ1-3 and V is TRBV28; 7 nucleotides agree with TRBD1. Germline-derived CDR1 and CDR2 are MDHEN and SYDVKM. The CDR3 has 16 amino acids. The V and J ends lost 3 bases and 0 bases, in that order; junction bases with no gene match: 5.

The chain carries TRBV28 and TRBJ2-7, with D possibly matching TRBD2 (5 bases). Germline V gene lookup returns CDR1 MDHEN and CDR2 SYDVKM. Trimming removed 3 bases at V and 5 bases at J, with 5 bases between. This CDR3 region has 11 residues. The CDR3 nucleotides read TGTGCCAGCAGTTTGGAGGACGAGCAGTACTTC. Its translation: CASSLEDEQYF.

This chain's CDR3 is CSARDRGNQAFF. The DNA for the CDR3 is TGCAGCGCCAGGGACAGGGGAAACCAAGCTTTCTTT. The chain carries TRBV29-1 and TRBJ1-1; TRBD1 matches at 10 bases. J was trimmed by 9 bases and V by 7 bases; bases with no gene match: 8. CDR1 and CDR2 from the germline V gene are SQVTM and ANQGSEA. CDR3 length equals 12 residues.

The J gene is TRBJ1-5, the V gene TRBV19; TRBD1 aligns across 11 bases. V dropped 5 bases and J dropped 15; count of bases not matched to a gene: 9. CDR3 length: 13 residues. Germline V gene data show CDR1 as LNHDA and CDR2 as SQIVND (reference sequence). The CDR3 loop is CASSPGQGGIRHF. CDR3 DNA: TGTGCCAGTAGTCCGGGACAGGGGGGGATCCGGCATTTT.

This clone was seen a single time. The chain is built from TRBV6-5 and TRBJ2-7; TRBD2 matches at 7 bases. This CDR3 spans 14 amino acids. The junction had 8 bases not matched to a gene; V was cut back by 8 bases and J by 1 base. Germline CDR1 is MNHEY and CDR2 is SVGAGI. In DNA, the CDR3 is TGTGCCAGCGGACCGGGAGGCACTTCCTACGAGCAGTACTTC. Protein sequence: CASGPGGTSYEQYF.

The rearrangement joins TRBV27 to TRBJ1-5; D may be TRBD1 (6 bases). The CDR3 extends over 14 amino acids. Germline lookup yields CDR1 MNHEY and CDR2 SMNVEV (reference sequence). V lost 3 bases and J lost 7, with 13 bases in between. Here the CDR3 DNA reads TGTGCCAGCAGTTTTGGGAATCAGGGGCAGCCCCAGCATTTT. This sequence encodes CASSFGNQGQPQHF.

The sample holds a few counts of this clone. V is TRBV5-4 and J is TRBJ1-2; 9 bases agree with TRBD1. Germline V lookup: CDR1 SGHNT, CDR2 YYREEE (reference sequence). V lost 6 bases to trimming and J lost 5 bases; unmatched junction nucleotides: 8. This CDR3 is built from 14 residues. The CDR3 here is CASTGAQGAYGYTF. The CDR3 bases are TGTGCCAGCACCGGAGCACAGGGGGCTTATGGCTACACCTTC.